The subject of this entry is one T cell receptor (beta chain). Profiling relied on immunoSEQ multiplex PCR, and the TCRdb table lists in-frame clones only, not all of them. The sample yields about 36,000 clones, more than 70% seen once. The V and J ends lost 6 bases and 4 bases respectively, with 20 bases between them. Germline V gene lookup returns CDR1 SGHKS and CDR2 YYEKEE (reference sequence). The CDR3 is made up of 16 amino acids. The data originate from a study of T cell changes during pregnancy in multiple sclerosis. The receptor was derived from a female donor in good health, enrolled as a control in a pregnancy study. The sample consisted of CD4+ T cells from peripheral blood mononuclear cells, taken after pregnancy. The V gene is TRBV5-5, the J gene TRBJ2-1; no clear D. The CDR3 DNA sequence: TGTGCCAGCATCCCCGTTCTCCTGGCCCCGTACAATGAGCAGTTCTTC. It yields the protein CASIPVLLAPYNEQFF.